Below are 14 T cell receptor beta chains sequenced from a single sample in a study of CD4 T cells in relation to SARS-CoV-2 and coronaviruses. The repertoire was sequenced with immunoSEQ multiplex PCR; TCRdb's copy has only in-frame clones and lacks some. The table shows about 40,000 clones, with under 85% occurring only once. Their specific antigens are unknown. The specimen was memory CD4+ T cells from PBMCs, cultured in vitro. The source of these receptors is an adult with COVID-19.

This clone was counted between two and nine times. The chain is built from TRBV18 and TRBJ2-1, with a tentative D call TRBD1 (6 bases). This CDR3 has 13 residues. The V end was cut by 5 bases, the J end by 6 bases, with 11 bases between. CDR1 is KGHSH, CDR2 LQKENI, per germline. For the CDR3, the DNA is TGTGCCAGCTCATCAACAGGGCTCAATGAGCAGTTCTTC. The encoded protein is CASSSTGLNEQFF. The full variable domain, with the rest looked up from reference TRBV18 and TRBJ2-1, is NAGVMQNPRHLVRRRGQEARLRCSPMKGHSHVYWYRQLPEEGLKFMVYLQKENIIDESGMPKERFSAEFPKEGPSILRIQQVVRGDSAAYFCASSSTGLNEQFFGPGTRLTVL.

The chain carries TRBV5-1 and TRBJ2-3; 8 positions agree with TRBD2. This CDR3 region has 19 residues. V dropped 3 bases and J dropped 4; count of bases not matched to a gene: 19. Germline CDR1 reads SGHRS; CDR2 reads YFSETQ. The CDR3 DNA is TGCGCCAGCAGCTCCCAGGGAAGCGGGGGAGTTAGGTGGGCAGATACGCAGTATTTT. Protein: CASSSQGSGGVRWADTQYF.

The chain carries TRBV7-8 and TRBJ2-4, with 9 bases aligning to TRBD2. This CDR3 region has 15 residues. The germline gives CDR1 SGHVS, CDR2 FQNEAQ. Trimming took 2 bases from V and 6 from J; bases not matched to a gene: 5. Here the CDR3 DNA reads TGTGCCAGCAGCTTAAACGCAGCGGGAGGAAACATTCAGTACTTC. Translated: CASSLNAAGGNIQYF.

The rearrangement uses TRBV10-3 and TRBJ1-6, with D perhaps matching TRBD1 (6 bases). In germline, CDR1 is ENHRY, CDR2 SYGVKD. V was pared by 1 base and J by 7 bases, with 8 bases between. CDR3 length: 14 residues. The DNA for the CDR3 is TGTGCCATCAGTGAGTTAGGACAGAATTCACCCCTCCACTTT. This translates into CAISELGQNSPLHF.

The count of this clone is one. This chain uses TRBV6-6 with TRBJ2-1; the match to TRBD2 covers 14 bases. This CDR3 region has 14 residues. The junction had 4 bases not matched to a gene; V was cut back by 6 bases and J by 9 bases. Germline CDR1 is MNHNY and CDR2 is SVGAGI (reference sequence). DNA of the CDR3: TGTGCCAGCAGCCCCGGGACTAGCGGGAGTGAGCAGTTCTTC. This encodes CASSPGTSGSEQFF.

The rearrangement links TRBV27 to TRBJ2-3, with TRBD2 matching over 11 bases. The CDR3 runs 15 residues. The V and J ends lost 4 bases and 7 bases, in that order; junction bases with no gene match: 7. CDR1 and CDR2 (germline): MNHEY, SMNVEV (reference sequence). The CDR3 is CASSSPTSGRHTQYF. The CDR3 region has the DNA TGTGCCAGCAGTTCCCCCACTAGCGGGAGACATACGCAGTATTTT.

This clone was recorded once. CDR3 residues: CASQGTSGSNEQFF. DNA for the CDR3: TGTGCCAGCCAAGGGACTAGCGGGAGTAATGAGCAGTTCTTC. V and J are TRBV2 and TRBJ2-1, with 14 bases that match TRBD2. V shed 8 bases, J shed 7 bases, and the junction held 4 bases outside the gene matches. Per the germline V gene, CDR1 is SNHLY and CDR2 is FYNNEI. The CDR3 contains 14 residues. Drawing the rest from reference TRBV2 and TRBJ2-1, the complete variable domain is EPEVTQTPSHQVTQMGQEVILRCVPISNHLYFYWYRQILGQKVEFLVSFYNNEISEKSEIFDDQFSVERPDGSNFTLKIRSTKLEDSAMYFCASQGTSGSNEQFFGPGTRLTVL.

This clone occurred a few times. V gene TRBV7-3 combines with J gene TRBJ2-1; TRBD2 might be the D (5 bases). The CDR3 contains 14 residues. V was trimmed by 2 bases and J by 0 bases, leaving 5 bases between them. The germline CDR1 and CDR2 sequences are SGHTA and FQGTGA. CDR3 sequence: CASSLAGSYNEQFF. DNA for the CDR3: TGTGCCAGCAGCTTAGCGGGCTCCTACAATGAGCAGTTCTTC.

The chain joins TRBV10-3 to TRBJ2-5, with D perhaps matching TRBD1 (5 bases). The CDR3 length is 15 residues. V lost 8 bases, J lost 2 bases, and 18 bases lay in between. CDR1 and CDR2 (germline): ENHRY, SYGVKD. CDR3 sequence: CAIARQPNPQETQYF. Written as DNA, the CDR3 is TGTGCCATCGCCCGACAGCCAAATCCTCAAGAGACCCAGTACTTC.

V usage is TRBV6-5 and J usage is TRBJ1-3; D is unresolved. CDR1 and CDR2 (germline): MNHEY, SVGAGI. The CDR3 has 16 residues. V was cut by 0 bases and J by 0 bases, with 9 bases left in between. CDR3 residues: CASSYSKHYSGNTIYF. The DNA of the CDR3 is TGTGCCAGCAGTTACTCAAAACATTACTCTGGAAACACCATATATTTT.

The chain recombines TRBV27 with TRBJ2-7; possibly TRBD1 or TRBD2 for D (5 bases each). The CDR3 runs 14 residues. Trimming removed 8 bases at V and 3 bases at J, with 17 bases between. CDR1 MNHEY and CDR2 SMNVEV come from the germline V gene (reference sequence). CDR3 nucleotide sequence: TGTGCCAGCTCCCAGGGCGGACTTATCTACGAGCAGTACTTC. Translated: CASSQGGLIYEQYF.

This chain connects TRBV7-8 to TRBJ2-3, with 7 bases matching TRBD2. The V and J ends lost 4 bases and 4 bases, in that order; junction bases with no gene match: 11. The CDR3 spans 16 residues. Germline CDR1 is SGHVS and CDR2 is FQNEAQ. Here the CDR3 DNA reads TGTGCCAGCAGCTCCTTCGGAGCGGCGGGGGCAGATACGCAGTATTTT. It translates to CASSSFGAAGADTQYF.

The V and J genes are TRBV30 and TRBJ2-7, with TRBD2 matching over 9 bases. The J segment lost 1 base and the V segment lost 3 bases, leaving 4 bases of the junction unmatched. This CDR3 has 14 residues. CDR1 GTSNPN and CDR2 SVGIG come from the germline V gene (reference sequence). In nucleotides, the CDR3 is TGTGCCTGGAGAAGGGGACTAGCATCCTACGAGCAGTACTTC. Translating gives CAWRRGLASYEQYF.

The V call is TRBV28, the J call TRBJ2-1; possible D gene TRBD2, 6 bases. The CDR3 is 16 residues long. Trimming removed 8 bases at V and 4 bases at J, with 21 bases between. Germline V gene lookup returns CDR1 MDHEN and CDR2 SYDVKM. CDR3 sequence reads: CASSGHAGRPYNEQFF. CDR3 bases: TGTGCCAGCTCGGGCCACGCGGGACGGCCTTACAATGAGCAGTTCTTC.